These 30 T cell receptor beta chains originate from one sample sequenced in a study of human T cells and chemical hapten exposure. Time point given: patch test 2, 6 weeks after DPC sensitization. Treatment given: therapeutic diphenylcyclopropenone sensitization with weekly scalp DPC. MiXCR, run by TCRdb on the RACE reads, gives a single entry per CDR3 protein. The sample records approximately 84,000 distinct CDR3 sequences, around a tenth being singletons. Specimen: whole blood, collected in connection with sensitization to the hapten diphenylcyclopropenone (DPC). All receptors come from a man between 18 and 29 years old with alopecia areata. Some clones in this sample may be carry-over from other donors' samples.

This clonotype was detected many times. The genes are TRBV29-1 and TRBJ1-1; D uncertain. The V end lost 5 bases, the J end lost 0 bases, and 10 bases lay between the germline ends. This CDR3 comprises 13 residues. Germline V gives CDR1 SQVTM, CDR2 ANQGSEA. DNA for the CDR3: TGCAGCGTTATGAGGCTCATGAACACTGAAGCTTTCTTT. Translated, it gives CSVMRLMNTEAFF.

This clonotype was counted at least ten times. The chain combines TRBV29-1 with TRBJ2-7; D remains ambiguous. CDR3 length equals 11 residues. Deletions cut 4 bases from V and 6 bases from J, with 10 bases between. CDR1 is SQVTM, CDR2 ANQGSEA, per germline. In DNA form, the CDR3 reads TGCAGCGTTGTGCATAATTTCGAGCAGTACTTC. Its translation: CSVVHNFEQYF.

There are many counts of this clonotype. This chain connects TRBV5-1 to TRBJ1-3; TRBD1 might be the D (6 bases). The ends were cut back, 0 bases at V and 0 bases at J, with 7 bases in the middle. This CDR3 contains 15 residues. Germline V CDR1 and CDR2: SGHRS, YFSETQ. The CDR3: CASSLGTVSGNTIYF. Written as DNA, the CDR3 is TGCGCCAGCAGCTTGGGGACAGTCTCTGGAAACACCATATATTTT.

The chain couples TRBV20-1 to TRBJ2-3; D possibly uses TRBD1 or TRBD2 (5 bases each). The V end lost 3 bases, the J end lost 0 bases, and 13 bases lay between the germline ends. The CDR3 has 15 amino acids. Germline assignment: CDR1 DFQATT and CDR2 SNEGSKA (reference sequence). DNA of the CDR3: TGCAGTGCTAGGAGCAGGGACGCTAGCACAGATACGCAGTATTTT. The encoded protein is CSARSRDASTDTQYF.

This clonotype was seen more than once but under ten times. The CDR3 spells CASSHHDRVQGYTF. Written as DNA, the CDR3 is TGTGCCAGCAGCCATCATGACAGGGTCCAAGGCTACACCTTC. The chain is built from TRBV12-3 or TRBV12-4 and TRBJ1-2; 7 nucleotides align to TRBD1. The CDR3 spans 14 residues. V lost 6 bases and J lost 8; bases outside the gene matches: 12.

This clonotype appeared many times. The genes are TRBV5-8 and TRBJ2-3; 10 nucleotides match TRBD2. The V segment lost 9 bases and the J segment 3 bases; nucleotides outside the gene matches: 7. Germline-derived CDR1 and CDR2 are SGHTS and YDEGEE. This CDR3 region has 14 residues. The CDR3 region has the DNA TGTGCCACCACTAGCGGGGAAGGAACAGATACGCAGTATTTT. Translation: CATTSGEGTDTQYF.

This clonotype was detected only a few times. The gene calls are TRBV28 and TRBJ2-1, with D perhaps TRBD1 (6 bases). V was shortened by 2 bases and J by 10 bases, with 12 bases between the two germline ends. The V gene's germline CDR1 is MDHEN and CDR2 SYDVKM. This CDR3 has 13 residues. CDR3 amino acids: CASSLTQGPEQFF. CDR3 sequence (DNA): TGTGCCAGCAGTTTAACCCAGGGGCCCGAGCAGTTCTTC.

The gene calls are TRBV7-2 and TRBJ2-5, with unresolved D. V was trimmed by 3 bases and J by 1 base, leaving 9 bases between them. There are 14 residues in the CDR3. In germline, CDR1 is SGHTA, CDR2 FQGNSA. The CDR3 spells CASSLLGSQETQYF. CDR3 DNA sequence: TGTGCCAGCAGCTTGTTGGGCAGCCAAGAGACCCAGTACTTC. Using reference TRBV7-2 and TRBJ2-5 for the parts outside the CDR3, the full variable domain is GAGVSQSPSNKVTEKGKDVELRCDPISGHTALYWYRQSLGQGLEFLIYFQGNSAPDKSGLPSDRFSAERTGGSVSTLTIQRTQQEDSAVYLCASSLLGSQETQYFGPGTRLLVL.

Turning to this clonotype: Given a much more abundant clone one base away, this may be a read error. This chain uses TRBV6-2 or TRBV6-3 with TRBJ2-3; D perhaps matches TRBD2 (6 bases). V was clipped by 6 bases and J by 0 bases, with 7 bases between them. The CDR3 loop spans 13 amino acids. Germline V lookup: CDR1 MNHEY, CDR2 SVGEGT. The CDR3 reads CASRGTSTDTQYF. DNA for the CDR3: TGTGCCAGCAGGGGGACTAGCACAGATACGCAGTATTTT.

This clonotype was seen only a few times. The chain carries TRBV7-2 and TRBJ2-3, with 15 nucleotides matching TRBD2. Germline V gene lookup returns CDR1 SGHTA and CDR2 FQGNSA. The V gene end was trimmed by 2 bases and the J gene end by 10 bases; junction bases not matched to a gene: 4. This CDR3 contains 15 residues. DNA for the CDR3: TGTGCCAGCAGCTTATGGACTAGCGGGGGGGCGGCGCAGTATTTT. Translated, it gives CASSLWTSGGAAQYF.

The sample holds a few counts of this clonotype. This chain links TRBV7-9 with TRBJ2-7, with unresolved D. CDR1 and CDR2 from the germline V gene are SEHNR and FQNEAQ (reference sequence). CDR3 length equals 12 residues. V gave up 5 bases and J gave up 1 base, with 6 bases separating them. The DNA for the CDR3 is TGTGCCAGCAGCGGATCTTCCTACGAGCAGTACGTC. Translated, it gives CASSGSSYEQYV.

This clonotype occurred many times. V and J are TRBV28 and TRBJ2-7, with 16 bases lining up with TRBD2. J lost 3 bases, V lost 5 bases, and 7 bases had no gene match. The CDR3 consists of 17 residues. Germline assignment: CDR1 MDHEN and CDR2 SYDVKM. The CDR3 nucleotides read TGTGCCAGCAGTCACCCGGGACTAGCGGGGGGGAACTACGAGCAGTACTTC. Protein: CASSHPGLAGGNYEQYF.

The CDR3 coding sequence is TGTGCCAGCAGAGCCGGAGGACAGAAAACCTACGAGCAGTACTTC. It codes for CASRAGGQKTYEQYF. This chain links TRBV21-1 with TRBJ2-7; the DNA was not compared with TRBD1, the D call given in the table. TRBV21-1 is a known pseudogene. This CDR3 comprises 15 residues.

This clonotype was detected a few times. This sequence joins TRBV5-1 and TRBJ2-5; possibly TRBD2 for D (6 bases). There are 13 residues in the CDR3. Germline CDR1 and CDR2: SGHRS and YFSETQ. The V end was cut by 5 bases, the J end by 4 bases, with 12 bases between. This CDR3 reads CASRAEGRETQYF. CDR3 coding DNA: TGCGCCAGCAGGGCGGAGGGGCGAGAGACCCAGTACTTC.

The V and J genes are TRBV7-9 and TRBJ2-5, with TRBD1 matching over 7 bases. V gave up 5 bases and J gave up 1 base; unmatched junction bases: 10. Germline V gene data show CDR1 as SEHNR and CDR2 as FQNEAQ (reference sequence). This CDR3 is built from 16 residues. The CDR3 coding sequence is TGTGCCAGCAGCCTAGGCCCCAGGGGGACCCAAGAGACCCAGTACTTC. Translation: CASSLGPRGTQETQYF.

This clonotype appeared a few times. The chain employs TRBV7-9 and TRBJ2-1; no clear D gene. The length of the CDR3 is 13 residues. Deletions cut 2 bases from V and 5 bases from J, with 7 bases between. From germline, CDR1 is SEHNR and CDR2 FQNEAQ (reference sequence). The CDR3 bases are TGTGCCAGCAGCTTAAGTACCGACAATGAGCAGTTCTTC. Its translation is CASSLSTDNEQFF.

There are a few counts of this clonotype. The chain uses TRBV6-2 or TRBV6-3 and TRBJ1-4, with TRBD1 as a possible D gene (5 bases). Germline CDR1 reads MNHEY; CDR2 reads SVGEGT. Trimming removed 2 bases at V and 0 bases at J, with 19 bases between. The CDR3 is made up of 19 amino acids. The CDR3 region is CASSYPYPGRPTTNEKLFF. CDR3 sequence (DNA): TGTGCCAGCAGTTACCCATACCCGGGACGGCCCACAACTAATGAAAAACTGTTTTTT.

This clonotype was seen a few times. The chain is built from TRBV6-6 and TRBJ1-2, with D perhaps matching TRBD1 (5 bases). This CDR3 is 15 amino acids long. Germline CDR1 MNHNY, CDR2 SVGAGI (reference sequence). V was shortened by 2 bases and J by 3 bases, with 13 bases between the two germline ends. The CDR3 loop reads CASSYKGILDYGYTF. The CDR3 coding sequence is TGTGCCAGCAGTTACAAGGGGATCTTGGACTATGGCTACACCTTC.

This clonotype was counted many times. This CDR3 is CASSLTREETQYF. DNA for the CDR3: TGTGCCAGCAGCTTAACGAGAGAGGAGACCCAGTACTTC. The V call is TRBV7-3, the J call TRBJ2-5, with D unresolved. The V end lost 0 bases, the J end lost 5 bases, and 7 bases lay between the germline ends. The CDR3 runs 13 residues. The germline V gene encodes CDR1 SGHTA and CDR2 FQGTGA.

There are many counts of this clonotype. This chain connects TRBV14 to TRBJ1-2; D perhaps matches TRBD1 (6 bases). CDR3 length: 15 residues. V was cut by 1 base and J by 5 bases, with 14 bases left in between. In germline, CDR1 is SGHDN, CDR2 FVKESK. The CDR3 sequence is CASSQGPGGLYGYTF. The CDR3 bases are TGTGCCAGCAGCCAAGGGCCGGGGGGCCTTTATGGCTACACCTTC.

V is TRBV29-1 and J is TRBJ2-7; 8 nucleotides line up with TRBD2. The CDR3 length is 14 residues. V lost 6 bases, J lost 2 bases, and 9 bases stayed unmatched. Germline loops: CDR1 SQVTM, CDR2 ANQGSEA. The CDR3 bases are TGCAGCGTGGCGGTCGCGGGGGGCCCCTACGAGCAGTACGTC. It yields the protein CSVAVAGGPYEQYV.

This sequence joins TRBV9 and TRBJ1-6; D ambiguous. The CDR3 totals 14 residues. The germline CDR1 and CDR2 sequences are SGDLS and YYNGEE. The V end was cut by 4 bases, the J end by 8 bases, with 13 bases between. CDR3 region: CASSREGQYSPLHF. The CDR3 DNA reads as TGTGCCAGCAGCCGGGAAGGTCAATATTCACCCCTCCACTTT.

This clonotype was detected ten times or more. The rearrangement joins TRBV6-2 or TRBV6-3 to TRBJ2-7; D may be TRBD1 (5 bases). Trimming removed 4 bases at V and 0 bases at J, with 16 bases between. Germline CDR1 and CDR2: MNHEY and SVGEGT. The CDR3 is 16 residues long. DNA of the CDR3: TGTGCCAGCAGTTCCTATCGGACACAGCACTCCTACGAGCAGTACTTC. It encodes CASSSYRTQHSYEQYF.

Only a few counts were recorded for this clonotype. The chain uses TRBV5-4 and TRBJ1-6; TRBD1 might be the D (5 bases). The ends were cut back, 3 bases at V and 6 bases at J, with 13 bases in the middle. The germline V gene encodes CDR1 SGHNT and CDR2 YYREEE (reference sequence). CDR3 length: 15 residues. CDR3 sequence: CASSSGGGTNSPLHF. The CDR3 DNA follows: TGTGCCAGCAGCTCCGGTGGGGGAACTAATTCACCCCTCCACTTT.

Many counts were recorded for this clonotype. The rearrangement uses TRBV7-6 and TRBJ1-5; 9 nucleotides line up with TRBD1. V gave up 3 bases and J gave up 4 bases; unmatched junction bases: 1. Looked up from germline, CDR1 is SGHVS and CDR2 is FNYEAQ. The CDR3 consists of 14 residues. The CDR3 nucleotides are TGTGCCAGCAGCTTGGGGACAGGGAATCAGCCCCAGCATTTT. This encodes CASSLGTGNQPQHF.

J is TRBJ2-2 and V is TRBV7-3, with D perhaps matching TRBD1 (6 bases). V shed 5 bases and J shed 0 bases, with 10 bases lying between them. The CDR3 contains 15 residues. Germline CDR1 is SGHTA and CDR2 is FQGTGA. CDR3 in DNA: TGTGCCAGCAGCACAACAGGGACGAACACCGGGGAGCTGTTTTTT. This codes for CASSTTGTNTGELFF.

This clonotype was recorded a few times. This rearrangement joins TRBV6-1 to TRBJ2-5; the D is unclear. The ends were cut back, 9 bases at V and 1 base at J, with 15 bases in the middle. There are 14 residues in the CDR3. Germline V gene sequence: CDR1 MNHNS, CDR2 SASEGT. The CDR3 bases are TGTGCCAGTTGGACGGGCGGTACCCAAGAGACCCAGTACTTC. Protein product: CASWTGGTQETQYF.

The chain employs TRBV7-9 and TRBJ2-7, with D perhaps TRBD1 (5 bases). With 2 bases removed from V and 4 bases from J, the gap between germline ends came to 9 bases. The CDR3 contains 13 residues. CDR1 is SEHNR, CDR2 FQNEAQ, per germline (reference sequence). The CDR3 nucleotides are TGTGCCAGCAGCTTACCGGACAAGTACGAGCAGTACTTC. It encodes CASSLPDKYEQYF.

This clonotype has at least ten counts. The CDR3 here is CSASRWDRTNTEAFF. CDR3 DNA sequence: TGCAGTGCTAGCCGGTGGGACAGGACGAACACTGAAGCTTTCTTT. This chain connects TRBV20-1 to TRBJ1-1; 8 bases are shared with TRBD1. V gave up 3 bases and J gave up 1 base; unmatched junction bases: 7. This CDR3 has 15 residues. The germline V gene encodes CDR1 DFQATT and CDR2 SNEGSKA (reference sequence).

The chain has TRBV6-6 and TRBJ2-1; D could derive from TRBD1 or TRBD2 (5 bases each). The CDR3 sequence is 11 residues long. Trimming removed 6 bases from V and 8 bases from J, with 8 bases in between. The germline V gene has CDR1 MNHNY and CDR2 SVGAGI (reference sequence). The DNA for the CDR3 is TGTGCCAGCAGGGGGGTGGATGAGCAGTTCTTC. Protein sequence: CASRGVDEQFF.